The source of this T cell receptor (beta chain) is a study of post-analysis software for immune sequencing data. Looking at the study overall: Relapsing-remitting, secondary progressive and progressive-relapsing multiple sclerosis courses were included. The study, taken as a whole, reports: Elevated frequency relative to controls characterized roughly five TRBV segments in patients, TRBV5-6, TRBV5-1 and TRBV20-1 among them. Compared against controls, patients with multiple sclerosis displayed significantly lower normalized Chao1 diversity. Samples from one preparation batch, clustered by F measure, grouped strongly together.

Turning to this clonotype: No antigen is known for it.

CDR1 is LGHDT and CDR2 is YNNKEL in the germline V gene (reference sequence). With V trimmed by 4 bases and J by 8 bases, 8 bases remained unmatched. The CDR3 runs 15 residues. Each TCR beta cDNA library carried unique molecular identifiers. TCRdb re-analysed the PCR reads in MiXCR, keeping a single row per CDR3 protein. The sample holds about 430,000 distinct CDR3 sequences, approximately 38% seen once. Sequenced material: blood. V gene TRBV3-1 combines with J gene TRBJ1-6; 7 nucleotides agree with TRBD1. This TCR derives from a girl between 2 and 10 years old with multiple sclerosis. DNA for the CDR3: TGTGCCAGCAGCCCGAAGACAGGGAGGTATTCACCCCTCCACTTT. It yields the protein CASSPKTGRYSPLHF. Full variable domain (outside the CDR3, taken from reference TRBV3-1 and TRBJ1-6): DTAVSQTPKYLVTQMGNDKSIKCEQNLGHDTMYWYKQDSKKFLKIMFSYNNKELIINETVPNRFSPKSPDKAHLNLHINSLELGDSAVYFCASSPKTGRYSPLHFGNGTRLTVT.